One and the same sample provided the 28 T cell receptor beta chains below, sequenced in a study of blood T cell repertoires in COVID-19. Measured with immunoSEQ multiplex PCR; TCRdb has only the in-frame clones, and not every one. The sample holds about 260,000 clones; roughly 88% are singletons and the top ten take roughly 2%. Sample: PBMCs or T cells enriched from blood (not recorded which). Receptors were obtained from a woman aged 45 to 65 who had recovered from COVID-19.

The V call is TRBV5-1, the J call TRBJ2-7; TRBD2 aligns across 9 bases. The germline V gene encodes CDR1 SGHRS and CDR2 YFSETQ. J gave up 2 bases and V 0 bases, and 6 bases lay outside the gene matches. CDR3 size: 16 residues. CDR3 residues: CASSLGGAGGTYEQYF. CDR3 DNA: TGCGCCAGCAGCTTGGGTGGAGCGGGGGGTACCTACGAGCAGTACTTC.

As DNA, the CDR3 is TGTGCCAGCAGCTTAAGTAGACAGCAAAATTCACCCCTCCACTTT. It yields the protein CASSLSRQQNSPLHF. J is TRBJ1-6 and V is TRBV11-3, with D maybe TRBD1 (5 bases). Germline V lookup: CDR1 SGHNT, CDR2 YENEEA. V gave up 2 bases and J gave up 7 bases, with 12 bases separating them. The CDR3 contains 15 residues.

The rearrangement uses TRBV15 and TRBJ2-7; D is perhaps TRBD1 (5 bases). The CDR3 spans 12 residues. The ends were cut back, 6 bases at V and 2 bases at J, with 8 bases in the middle. CDR1 is LNHNV and CDR2 is YYDKDF in the germline V gene (reference sequence). CDR3 bases: TGTGCCACCAGGGGGCCTACCTACGAGCAGTACTTC. Translating it yields CATRGPTYEQYF.

The V gene is TRBV2, the J gene TRBJ1-2; D gene unclear. The CDR3 totals 16 residues. Trimming took 3 bases from V and 2 from J, leaving 16 bases between them. Germline CDR1 is SNHLY and CDR2 is FYNNEI. The CDR3 DNA is TGTGCCAGCAGTGACATCCGGGAAGCAGGCAACTATGGCTACACCTTC. Encoded protein: CASSDIREAGNYGYTF.

The V call is TRBV7-2, the J call TRBJ2-1; D is perhaps TRBD2 (5 bases). The CDR3 extends over 14 amino acids. The V and J ends lost 5 bases and 6 bases respectively, with 14 bases between them. The germline V gene encodes CDR1 SGHTA and CDR2 FQGNSA. This CDR3 reads CASSIPGGSNEQFF. The CDR3 region has the DNA TGTGCCAGCAGCATACCCGGTGGGAGCAATGAGCAGTTCTTC.

This chain connects TRBV4-2 to TRBJ2-1; 7 bases match TRBD2. V was pared by 0 bases and J by 6 bases, with 11 bases of the junction left unmatched. This CDR3 region has 17 residues. Germline-derived CDR1 and CDR2 are LGHNA and YNFKEQ. This CDR3 reads CASSQEGYGGMGNEQFF. In nucleotides, the CDR3 is TGTGCCAGCAGCCAAGAAGGGTACGGGGGGATGGGCAATGAGCAGTTCTTC.

The chain joins TRBV19 to TRBJ1-5; the match to TRBD1 covers 8 bases. V was pared by 6 bases and J by 4 bases, with 8 bases of the junction left unmatched. This CDR3 is built from 15 residues. Germline V gene data show CDR1 as LNHDA and CDR2 as SQIVND (reference sequence). The CDR3 nucleotides read TGTGCCAGTAGGAAGGACAGGGTCGGAAATCAGCCCCAGCATTTT. Translating gives CASRKDRVGNQPQHF.

The rearrangement uses TRBV2 and TRBJ1-3; TRBD1 matches at 10 bases. Germline V gene lookup returns CDR1 SNHLY and CDR2 FYNNEI. The CDR3 covers 15 residues. V lost 4 bases and J lost 2; bases outside the gene matches: 2. In DNA form, the CDR3 reads TGTGCCAGCAGTGGACAGGGGGCGGCTGGAAACACCATATATTTT. Its translation is CASSGQGAAGNTIYF.

This chain links TRBV18 with TRBJ2-4; 13 bases map to TRBD2. The germline gives CDR1 KGHSH, CDR2 LQKENI. V was clipped by 6 bases and J by 1 base; unmatched bases: 9. The CDR3 loop spans 18 amino acids. The CDR3 DNA is TGTGCCAGCTCCCCCTGGACTAGCGGGAGAACTGCCAAAAACATTCAGTACTTC. Protein product: CASSPWTSGRTAKNIQYF.

The CDR3 region is CSVAPMQGTSGYTF. In nucleotides, the CDR3 is TGCAGCGTTGCCCCGATGCAGGGAACCTCTGGCTACACCTTC. This rearrangement joins TRBV29-1 to TRBJ1-2; a possible D gene is TRBD1 (5 bases). CDR1 is SQVTM and CDR2 is ANQGSEA in the germline V gene. The CDR3 loop spans 14 amino acids. Trimming took 4 bases from V and 7 from J, leaving 19 bases between them.

This clone was counted once. V gene TRBV4-1 combines with J gene TRBJ1-5; 7 bases line up with TRBD1. V shed 2 bases, J shed 2 bases, and the junction held 6 bases outside the gene matches. The CDR3 is 16 amino acids. Germline V gene sequence: CDR1 MGHRA, CDR2 YSYEKL. The DNA for the CDR3 is TGCGCCAGCAGCCAATCGACAGGGTTGCGCAATCAGCCCCAGCATTTT. This encodes CASSQSTGLRNQPQHF.

The chain uses TRBV29-1 and TRBJ2-5, with D tentatively TRBD2 (5 bases). V lost 4 bases to trimming and J lost 7 bases, with 25 bases between them. Per germline, CDR1 SQVTM and CDR2 ANQGSEA. The CDR3 totals 16 residues. The CDR3 region has the DNA TGCAGCGTTGCTCCAATGGGGAGCGCCTCCTGGGGGACCCAGTACTTC. Encoded protein: CSVAPMGSASWGTQYF.

This rearrangement joins TRBV3-1 (or the pseudogene TRBV3-2) to TRBJ1-2; D gene unclear. The V gene's germline CDR1 is LGHDT and CDR2 YNNKEL (reference sequence). V lost 0 bases and J lost 0, with 8 bases in between. The CDR3 is made up of 15 amino acids. The CDR3 loop reads CASSQDSGANYGYTF. The CDR3 nucleotides read TGTGCCAGCAGCCAAGACTCGGGAGCTAACTATGGCTACACCTTC.

V gene TRBV5-4 combines with J gene TRBJ1-1, with D possibly being TRBD1 (6 bases). V was pared by 0 bases and J by 5 bases, with 11 bases between. The germline gives CDR1 SGHNT, CDR2 YYREEE (reference sequence). The CDR3 loop spans 14 amino acids. The DNA of the CDR3 is TGTGCCAGCAGCTTGGAATACAGGGTAACTGAAGCTTTCTTT. It codes for CASSLEYRVTEAFF.

This clone showed up just once. This rearrangement joins TRBV29-1 to TRBJ2-3; 14 positions agree with TRBD2. The V gene's germline CDR1 is SQVTM and CDR2 ANQGSEA. The CDR3 is 15 residues long. With 6 bases clipped from V and 5 bases from J, the junction kept 7 bases outside the gene matches. The CDR3 sequence is CSVSGTSGSKDTQYF. In DNA form, the CDR3 reads TGCAGCGTGTCCGGGACTAGCGGGAGTAAAGATACGCAGTATTTT.

This clone was seen only once. The chain couples TRBV5-1 to TRBJ2-7; 12 bases line up with TRBD2. CDR3 size: 16 residues. V was clipped by 4 bases and J by 4 bases; unmatched bases: 9. Germline CDR1 and CDR2: SGHRS and YFSETQ. CDR3 sequence reads: CASSTPGLAGRYEQYF. The CDR3, as DNA: TGCGCCAGCAGCACGCCCGGACTAGCGGGAAGGTACGAGCAGTACTTC. The full variable domain, with the rest looked up from reference TRBV5-1 and TRBJ2-7, is KAGVTQTPRYLIKTRGQQVTLSCSPISGHRSVSWYQQTPGQGLQFLFEYFSETQRNKGNFPGRFSGRQFSNSRSEMNVSTLELGDSALYLCASSTPGLAGRYEQYFGPGTRLTVT.

The rearrangement links TRBV7-2 to TRBJ2-3; TRBD1 might be the D (6 bases). V was pared by 5 bases and J by 2 bases, with 17 bases between. The CDR3 runs 16 residues. From germline, CDR1 is SGHTA and CDR2 FQGNSA. CDR3 in amino acids: CASSQEVAGATDTQYF. The CDR3 DNA is TGTGCCAGCAGCCAAGAGGTCGCAGGGGCCACAGATACGCAGTATTTT.

This clone was seen more than once but under ten times. This rearrangement joins TRBV20-1 to TRBJ2-1; weak D call: TRBD2 (5 bases). The CDR3 length is 10 residues. With 6 bases removed from V and 8 bases from J, the gap between germline ends came to 8 bases. CDR1 and CDR2 (germline): DFQATT, SNEGSKA (reference sequence). Written as DNA, the CDR3 is TGCAGTGCCCGGAGGTATGAGCAGTTCTTC. Its protein is CSARRYEQFF.

The J gene is TRBJ2-6, the V gene TRBV5-1; tentatively, D is TRBD1 (6 bases). The length of the CDR3 is 16 residues. Trimming removed 1 base at V and 2 bases at J, with 10 bases between. Germline-derived CDR1 and CDR2 are SGHRS and YFSETQ. The CDR3 here is CASSLTGSPGANVLTF. CDR3 nucleotides: TGCGCCAGCAGCTTGACAGGGAGCCCTGGGGCCAACGTCCTGACTTTC.

The V and J genes are TRBV28 and TRBJ1-2; no definite D call. CDR3 size: 15 residues. Trimming shortened V by 2 bases and J by 8 bases, and 18 bases separated the two germline ends. The germline V gene has CDR1 MDHEN and CDR2 SYDVKM. The CDR3 DNA follows: TGTGCCAGCAGTTTAGCCGGCGGAGCGGGTGAGGGCTACACCTTC. This encodes CASSLAGGAGEGYTF.

V is TRBV4-3 and J is TRBJ2-1; 8 bases map to TRBD2. The CDR3 spans 16 residues. V lost 4 bases to trimming and J lost 2 bases; unmatched junction nucleotides: 7. Germline CDR1 and CDR2: LGHNA and YSLEER. The CDR3 region is CASSLTRTSPYNEQFF. The CDR3 DNA sequence: TGCGCCAGCAGCCTCACTCGGACTAGCCCCTACAATGAGCAGTTCTTC.

This clone was found once. The chain uses TRBV7-8 and TRBJ2-5; D may be TRBD2 (6 bases). Germline CDR1 and CDR2: SGHVS and FQNEAQ. Between the trimmed V and J ends, which lost 4 bases and 5 bases, there was a span of 11 bases. The CDR3 length is 13 residues. The CDR3 here is CASSSPGEETQYF. The CDR3 DNA reads as TGTGCCAGCAGCTCACCGGGGGAGGAGACCCAGTACTTC.

V and J are TRBV28 and TRBJ2-1; 9 positions agree with TRBD1. The CDR3 spans 12 residues. The V gene's germline CDR1 is MDHEN and CDR2 SYDVKM. Trimming cost V 6 bases and J 10 bases; bases outside gene matches: 4. CDR3 sequence reads: CASSGDRVEQFF. Written as DNA, the CDR3 is TGTGCCAGCAGCGGGGACAGGGTAGAGCAGTTCTTC.

The V and J genes are TRBV11-3 and TRBJ2-2, with D unresolved. Deletions cut 2 bases from V and 2 bases from J, with 6 bases between. From germline, CDR1 is SGHNT and CDR2 YENEEA. The CDR3 consists of 14 residues. CDR3: CASSLPPNTGELFF. CDR3 DNA: TGTGCCAGCAGCTTACCCCCTAACACCGGGGAGCTGTTTTTT.

The gene calls are TRBV28 and TRBJ1-2; D might be TRBD1 (6 bases). Trimming shortened V by 4 bases and J by 7 bases, and 19 bases separated the two germline ends. Germline lookup yields CDR1 MDHEN and CDR2 SYDVKM. The CDR3 covers 15 residues. CDR3 DNA sequence: TGTGCCAGCAGTTCGCACAGGGTCCCAAGGGCTGGCTACACCTTC. Residues: CASSSHRVPRAGYTF.

The chain is built from TRBV19 and TRBJ1-5; D is perhaps TRBD1 (5 bases). The CDR3 is 15 amino acids. Germline values: CDR1 LNHDA, CDR2 SQIVND (reference sequence). V was pared by 4 bases and J by 1 base, with 11 bases between. The CDR3 coding sequence is TGTGCCAGTAGTACCGGGGGACTCAGCAATCAGCCCCAGCATTTT. This codes for CASSTGGLSNQPQHF.

The CDR3 nucleotides read TGTGCCAGCACCCCGGGGACAGGGGCCACAGATACGCAGTATTTT. This gives the protein CASTPGTGATDTQYF. The chain couples TRBV7-8 to TRBJ2-3; TRBD1 aligns across 10 bases. V shed 7 bases and J 2 bases; nucleotides not matched to a gene: 6. The CDR3 covers 15 residues. CDR1 SGHVS and CDR2 FQNEAQ come from the germline V gene. The full variable domain, with the rest looked up from reference TRBV7-8 and TRBJ2-3, is GAGVSQSPRYKVAKRGQDVALRCDPISGHVSLFWYQQALGQGPEFLTYFQNEAQLDKSGLPSDRFFAERPEGSVSTLKIQRTQQEDSAVYLCASTPGTGATDTQYFGPGTRLTVL.

The CDR3 region has the DNA TGCAGCGGGGGGGCGGTGATGAACACTGAAGCTTTCTTT. This translates into CSGGAVMNTEAFF. The chain is built from TRBV29-1 and TRBJ1-1, with a possible D match to TRBD1 (6 bases). Germline CDR1 and CDR2: SQVTM and ANQGSEA. The CDR3 spans 13 residues. V lost 7 bases and J 0 bases, leaving 12 bases between the germline ends.